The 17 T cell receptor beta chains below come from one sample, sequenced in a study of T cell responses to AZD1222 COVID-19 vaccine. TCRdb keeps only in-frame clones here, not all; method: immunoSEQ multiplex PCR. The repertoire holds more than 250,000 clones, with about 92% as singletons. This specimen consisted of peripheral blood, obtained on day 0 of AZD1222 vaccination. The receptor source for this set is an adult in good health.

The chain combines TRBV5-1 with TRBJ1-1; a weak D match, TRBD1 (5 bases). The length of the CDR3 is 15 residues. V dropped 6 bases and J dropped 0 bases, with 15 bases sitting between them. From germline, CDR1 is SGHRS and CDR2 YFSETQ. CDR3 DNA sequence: TGCGCCAGCAAGCCGGGGGTTGATCTGAACACTGAAGCTTTCTTT. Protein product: CASKPGVDLNTEAFF.

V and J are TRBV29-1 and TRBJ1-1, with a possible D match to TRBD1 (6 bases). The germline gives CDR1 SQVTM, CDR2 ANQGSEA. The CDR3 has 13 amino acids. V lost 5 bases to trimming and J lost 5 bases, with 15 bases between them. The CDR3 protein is CSVFIQGRTEAFF. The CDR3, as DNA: TGCAGCGTTTTTATACAGGGACGAACTGAAGCTTTCTTT.

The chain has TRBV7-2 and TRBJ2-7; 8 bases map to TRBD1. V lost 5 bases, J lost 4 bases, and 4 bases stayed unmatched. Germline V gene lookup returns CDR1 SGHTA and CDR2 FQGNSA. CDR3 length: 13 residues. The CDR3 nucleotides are TGTGCCAGCAGCCGGGGACAGGCTTACGAGCAGTACTTC. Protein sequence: CASSRGQAYEQYF.

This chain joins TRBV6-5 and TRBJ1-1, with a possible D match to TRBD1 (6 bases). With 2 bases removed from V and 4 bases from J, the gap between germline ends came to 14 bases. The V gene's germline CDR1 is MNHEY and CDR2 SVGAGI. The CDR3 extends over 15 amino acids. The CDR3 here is CASSYVGTFITEAFF. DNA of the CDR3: TGTGCCAGCAGTTACGTCGGGACATTCATCACTGAAGCTTTCTTT.

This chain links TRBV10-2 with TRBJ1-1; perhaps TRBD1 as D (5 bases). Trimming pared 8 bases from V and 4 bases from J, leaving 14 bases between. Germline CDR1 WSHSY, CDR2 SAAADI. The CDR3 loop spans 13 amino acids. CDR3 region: CASQTVRGTEAFF. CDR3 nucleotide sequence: TGCGCCAGCCAAACGGTGAGGGGCACTGAAGCTTTCTTT.

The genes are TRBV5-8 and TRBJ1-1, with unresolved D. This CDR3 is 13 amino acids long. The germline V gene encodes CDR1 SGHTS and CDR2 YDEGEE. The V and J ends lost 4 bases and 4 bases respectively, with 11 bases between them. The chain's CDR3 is CASSPTGSTEAFF. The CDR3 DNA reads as TGTGCCAGCAGCCCGACGGGGTCCACTGAAGCTTTCTTT.

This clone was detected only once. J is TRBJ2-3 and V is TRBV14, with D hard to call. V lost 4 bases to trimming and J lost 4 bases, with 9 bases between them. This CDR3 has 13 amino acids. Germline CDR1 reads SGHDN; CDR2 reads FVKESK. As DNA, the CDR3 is TGTGCCAGCAGCCGGGCAGGCGCAGATACGCAGTATTTT. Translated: CASSRAGADTQYF.

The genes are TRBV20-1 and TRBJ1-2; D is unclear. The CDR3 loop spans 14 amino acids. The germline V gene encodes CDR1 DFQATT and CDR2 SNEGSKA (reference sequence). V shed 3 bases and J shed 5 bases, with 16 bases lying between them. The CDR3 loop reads CSASTVPEGYGYTF. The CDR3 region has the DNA TGCAGTGCTAGTACAGTGCCGGAGGGATATGGCTACACCTTC.

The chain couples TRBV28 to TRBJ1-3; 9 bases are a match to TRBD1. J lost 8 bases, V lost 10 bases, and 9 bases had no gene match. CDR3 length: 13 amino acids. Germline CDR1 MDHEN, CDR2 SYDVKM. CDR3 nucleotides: TGTGCCACCTTACAGGGGGCGAGTGACACCATATATTTT. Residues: CATLQGASDTIYF.

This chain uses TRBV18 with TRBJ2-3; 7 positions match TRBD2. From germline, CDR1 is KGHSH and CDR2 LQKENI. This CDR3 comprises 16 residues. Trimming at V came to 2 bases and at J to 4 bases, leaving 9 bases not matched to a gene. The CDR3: CASSPKTGGGADTQYF. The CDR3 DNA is TGTGCCAGCTCACCAAAAACGGGAGGAGGAGCAGATACGCAGTATTTT. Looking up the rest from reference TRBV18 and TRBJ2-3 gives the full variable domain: NAGVMQNPRHLVRRRGQEARLRCSPMKGHSHVYWYRQLPEEGLKFMVYLQKENIIDESGMPKERFSAEFPKEGPSILRIQQVVRGDSAAYFCASSPKTGGGADTQYFGPGTRLTVL.

Here the CDR3 DNA reads TGTGCCAGCAGTTACCCCCGGGGGCAGGCTGAAGCTTTCTTT. Its translation is CASSYPRGQAEAFF. V and J are TRBV6-6 and TRBJ1-1, with a weak D call TRBD1 (6 bases). The CDR3 is 14 amino acids. Per the germline V gene, CDR1 is MNHNY and CDR2 is SVGAGI (reference sequence). V lost 2 bases to trimming and J lost 6 bases, with 13 bases between them.

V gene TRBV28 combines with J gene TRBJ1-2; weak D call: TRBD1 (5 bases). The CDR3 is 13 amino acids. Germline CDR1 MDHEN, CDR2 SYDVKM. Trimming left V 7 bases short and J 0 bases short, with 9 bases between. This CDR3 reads CASTRTTNYGYTF. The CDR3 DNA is TGTGCCAGCACCCGGACAACTAACTATGGCTACACCTTC.

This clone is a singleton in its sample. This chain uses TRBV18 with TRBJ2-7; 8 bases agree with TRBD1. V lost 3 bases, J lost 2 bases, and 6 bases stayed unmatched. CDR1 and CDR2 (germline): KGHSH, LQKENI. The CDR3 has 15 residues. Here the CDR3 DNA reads TGTGCCAGCTCACCCGGACAGGGCTTCACCTACGAGCAGTACTTC. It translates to CASSPGQGFTYEQYF.

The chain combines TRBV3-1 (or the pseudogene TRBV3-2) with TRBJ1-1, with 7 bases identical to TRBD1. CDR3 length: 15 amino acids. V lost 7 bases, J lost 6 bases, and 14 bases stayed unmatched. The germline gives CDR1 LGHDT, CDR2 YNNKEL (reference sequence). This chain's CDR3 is CASTEGAGVRAEAFF. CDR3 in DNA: TGTGCCAGCACCGAGGGGGCAGGCGTTCGGGCTGAAGCTTTCTTT.

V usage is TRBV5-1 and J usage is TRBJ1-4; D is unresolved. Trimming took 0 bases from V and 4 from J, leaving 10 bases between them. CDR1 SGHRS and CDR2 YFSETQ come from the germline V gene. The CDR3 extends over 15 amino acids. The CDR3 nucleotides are TGCGCCAGCAGCTTGGCCTCGCAGATTAATGAAAAACTGTTTTTT. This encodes CASSLASQINEKLFF.

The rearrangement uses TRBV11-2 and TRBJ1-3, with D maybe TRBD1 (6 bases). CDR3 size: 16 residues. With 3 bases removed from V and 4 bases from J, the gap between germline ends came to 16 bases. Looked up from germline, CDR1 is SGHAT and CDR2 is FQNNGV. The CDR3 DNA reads TGTGCCAGCAGCTTCGCCCGGAAACAGGGAGGAAACACCATATATTTT. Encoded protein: CASSFARKQGGNTIYF.

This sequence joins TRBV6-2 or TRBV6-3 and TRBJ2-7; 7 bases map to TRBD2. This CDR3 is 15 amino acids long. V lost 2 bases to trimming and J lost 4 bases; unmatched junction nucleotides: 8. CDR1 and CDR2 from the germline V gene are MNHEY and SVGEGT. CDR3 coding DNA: TGTGCCAGCAGTTACGACTTCAGCGGGAAATACGAGCAGTACTTC. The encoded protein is CASSYDFSGKYEQYF.